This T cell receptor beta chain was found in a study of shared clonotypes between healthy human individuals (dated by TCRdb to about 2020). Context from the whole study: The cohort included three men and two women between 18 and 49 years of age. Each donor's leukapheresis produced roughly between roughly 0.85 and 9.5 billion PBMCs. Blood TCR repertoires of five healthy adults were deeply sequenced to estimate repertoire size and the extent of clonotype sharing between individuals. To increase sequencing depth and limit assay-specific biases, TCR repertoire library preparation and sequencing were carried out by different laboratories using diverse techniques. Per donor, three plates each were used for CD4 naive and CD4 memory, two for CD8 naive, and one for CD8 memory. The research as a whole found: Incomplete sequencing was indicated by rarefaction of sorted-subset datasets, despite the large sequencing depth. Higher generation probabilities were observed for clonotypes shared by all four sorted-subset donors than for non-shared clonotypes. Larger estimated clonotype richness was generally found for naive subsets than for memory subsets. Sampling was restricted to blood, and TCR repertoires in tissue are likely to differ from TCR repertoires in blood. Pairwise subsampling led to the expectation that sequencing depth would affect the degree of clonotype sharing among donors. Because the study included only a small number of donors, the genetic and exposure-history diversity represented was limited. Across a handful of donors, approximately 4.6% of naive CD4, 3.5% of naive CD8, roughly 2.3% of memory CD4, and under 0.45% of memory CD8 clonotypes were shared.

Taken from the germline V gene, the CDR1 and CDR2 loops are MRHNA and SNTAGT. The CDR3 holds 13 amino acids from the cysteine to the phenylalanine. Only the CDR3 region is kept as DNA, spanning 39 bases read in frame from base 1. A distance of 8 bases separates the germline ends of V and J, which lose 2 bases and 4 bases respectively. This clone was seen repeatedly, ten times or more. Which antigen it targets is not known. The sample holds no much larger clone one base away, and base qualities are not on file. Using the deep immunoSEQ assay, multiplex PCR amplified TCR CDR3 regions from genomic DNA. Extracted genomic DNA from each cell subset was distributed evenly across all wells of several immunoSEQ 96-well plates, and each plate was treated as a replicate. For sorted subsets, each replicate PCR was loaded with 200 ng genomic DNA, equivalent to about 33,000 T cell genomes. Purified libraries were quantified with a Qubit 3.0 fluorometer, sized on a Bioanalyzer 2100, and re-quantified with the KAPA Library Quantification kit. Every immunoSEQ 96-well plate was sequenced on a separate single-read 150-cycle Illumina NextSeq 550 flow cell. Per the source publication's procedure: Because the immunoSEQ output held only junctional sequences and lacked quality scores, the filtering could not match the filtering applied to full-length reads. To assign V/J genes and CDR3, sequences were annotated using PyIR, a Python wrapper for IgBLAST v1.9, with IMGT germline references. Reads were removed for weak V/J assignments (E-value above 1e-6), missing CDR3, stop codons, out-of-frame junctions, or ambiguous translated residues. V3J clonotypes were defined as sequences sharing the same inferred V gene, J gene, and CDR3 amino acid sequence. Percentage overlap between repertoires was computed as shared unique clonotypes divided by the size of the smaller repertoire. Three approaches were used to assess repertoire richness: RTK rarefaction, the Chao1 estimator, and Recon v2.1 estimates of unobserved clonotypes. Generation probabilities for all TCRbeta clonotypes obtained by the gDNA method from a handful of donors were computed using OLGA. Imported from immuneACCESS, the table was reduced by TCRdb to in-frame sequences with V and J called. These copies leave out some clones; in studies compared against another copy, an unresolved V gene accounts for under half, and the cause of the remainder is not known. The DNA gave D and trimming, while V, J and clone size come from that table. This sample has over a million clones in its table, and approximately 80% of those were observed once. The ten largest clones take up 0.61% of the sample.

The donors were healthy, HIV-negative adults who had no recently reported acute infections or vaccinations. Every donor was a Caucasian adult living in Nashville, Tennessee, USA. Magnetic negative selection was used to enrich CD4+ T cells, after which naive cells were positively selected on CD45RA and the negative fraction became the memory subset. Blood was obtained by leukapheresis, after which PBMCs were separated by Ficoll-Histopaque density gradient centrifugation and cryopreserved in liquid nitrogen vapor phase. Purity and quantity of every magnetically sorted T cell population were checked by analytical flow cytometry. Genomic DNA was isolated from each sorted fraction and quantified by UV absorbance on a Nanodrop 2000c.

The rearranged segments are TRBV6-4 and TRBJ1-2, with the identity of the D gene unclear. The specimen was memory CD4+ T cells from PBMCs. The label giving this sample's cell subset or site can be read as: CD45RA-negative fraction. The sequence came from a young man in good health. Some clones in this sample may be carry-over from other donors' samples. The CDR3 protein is CASSDREGYGYTF. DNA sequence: TGTGCCAGCAGTGACAGGGAAGGCTATGGCTACACCTTC.